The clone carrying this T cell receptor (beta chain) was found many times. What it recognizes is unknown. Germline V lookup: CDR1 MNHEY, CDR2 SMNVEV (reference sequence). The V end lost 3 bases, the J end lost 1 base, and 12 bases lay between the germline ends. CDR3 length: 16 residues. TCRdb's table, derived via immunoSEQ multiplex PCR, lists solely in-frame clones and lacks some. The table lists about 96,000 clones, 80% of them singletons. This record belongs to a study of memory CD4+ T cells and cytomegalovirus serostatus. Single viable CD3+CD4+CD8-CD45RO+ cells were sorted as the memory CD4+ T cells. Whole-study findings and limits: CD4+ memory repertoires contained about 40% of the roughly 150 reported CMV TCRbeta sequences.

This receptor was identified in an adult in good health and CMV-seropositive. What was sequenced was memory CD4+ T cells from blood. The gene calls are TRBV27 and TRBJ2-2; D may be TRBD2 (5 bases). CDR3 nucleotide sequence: TGTGCCAGCAGTTTGGACTGGGCAGGGAACACCGGGGAGCTGTTTTTT. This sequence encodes CASSLDWAGNTGELFF.